One sample yielded the 18 T cell receptor beta chains listed below, sequenced in a study of cytomegalovirus exposure and HLA in healthy donors. 13 Jbeta primers and 60 Vbeta primers were used for the PCR. TCRdb's table, derived via immunoSEQ multiplex PCR, lists solely in-frame clones and lacks some. The profile covers about 160,000 clones, with around 86% appearing a single time and over 4% taken by the ten largest. Sample: PBMCs. These receptors were obtained from a man in his forties or fifties in good health and CMV-seropositive.

This clone turned up a few times. The chain couples TRBV28 to TRBJ2-3; no definite D call. The ends were cut back, 1 base at V and 8 bases at J, with 10 bases in the middle. CDR1 and CDR2 from the germline V gene are MDHEN and SYDVKM. The length of the CDR3 is 13 residues. The CDR3 is CASSLLSSTTQYF. The CDR3 DNA sequence: TGTGCCAGCAGTTTATTGTCCTCTACTACGCAGTATTTT.

The J gene is TRBJ2-1, the V gene TRBV27; no clear D gene. Trimming removed 6 bases from V and 0 bases from J, with 12 bases in between. Germline CDR1 MNHEY, CDR2 SMNVEV (reference sequence). This CDR3 is 15 amino acids long. The CDR3 nucleotides are TGTGCCAGCAGGATCTACCCAAGCTCCTACAATGAGCAGTTCTTC. Translation: CASRIYPSSYNEQFF.

For this clone: Other DNA sequences in this sample translate to the same CDR3. This sequence joins TRBV19 and TRBJ1-4, with 12 bases matching TRBD1. The CDR3 totals 15 residues. V shed 4 bases, J shed 8 bases, and the junction held 5 bases outside the gene matches. Germline values: CDR1 LNHDA, CDR2 SQIVND (reference sequence). The CDR3: CASSKTGTGGEKLFF. CDR3 sequence (DNA): TGTGCCAGTAGTAAAACCGGGACAGGGGGCGAAAAACTGTTTTTT.

This chain links TRBV4-1 with TRBJ2-7, with D possibly matching TRBD2 (6 bases). The CDR3 consists of 15 residues. The V gene's germline CDR1 is MGHRA and CDR2 YSYEKL. With 0 bases removed from V and 2 bases from J, the gap between germline ends came to 11 bases. CDR3 amino acids: CASSQEHGGPYEQYF. In nucleotides, the CDR3 is TGCGCCAGCAGCCAAGAACACGGGGGACCCTACGAGCAGTACTTC.

The V and J genes are TRBV27 and TRBJ1-2; 8 bases align to TRBD1. This CDR3 is 15 amino acids long. Germline-derived CDR1 and CDR2 are MNHEY and SMNVEV (reference sequence). The J segment lost 7 bases and the V segment lost 2 bases, leaving 9 bases of the junction unmatched. Here the CDR3 reads CASSLQGRGQSGYTF. The CDR3 bases are TGTGCCAGCAGTTTACAGGGCAGGGGGCAGAGTGGCTACACCTTC.

The rearrangement uses TRBV6-1 and TRBJ2-2; 7 nucleotides agree with TRBD2. In germline, CDR1 is MNHNS, CDR2 SASEGT. This CDR3 region has 15 residues. With 6 bases clipped from V and 1 base from J, the junction kept 5 bases outside the gene matches. The DNA for the CDR3 is TGTGCCAGCAGAGGGAGGGGCGAGAACACCGGGGAGCTGTTTTTT. Translation gives CASRGRGENTGELFF.

The chain uses TRBV7-9 and TRBJ1-5, with 8 bases matching TRBD1. This CDR3 has 15 residues. Per the germline V gene, CDR1 is SEHNR and CDR2 is FQNEAQ (reference sequence). Trimming at V came to 4 bases and at J to 5 bases, leaving 7 bases not matched to a gene. This CDR3 reads CASSSGTGSYQPQHF. CDR3 bases: TGTGCCAGCAGCTCCGGGACAGGCTCCTATCAGCCCCAGCATTTT.

This chain uses TRBV4-1 with TRBJ1-4; 7 positions agree with TRBD1. Looked up from germline, CDR1 is MGHRA and CDR2 is YSYEKL. V shed 6 bases, J shed 3 bases, and the junction held 4 bases outside the gene matches. The CDR3 covers 14 residues. CDR3 amino acids: CASSFDRANEKLFF. The CDR3 DNA sequence: TGCGCCAGCAGTTTTGACAGGGCTAATGAAAAACTGTTTTTT.

The chain is built from TRBV19 and TRBJ2-7; perhaps TRBD2 as D (6 bases). Germline CDR1 and CDR2: LNHDA and SQIVND (reference sequence). The CDR3 covers 14 residues. V gave up 5 bases and J gave up 7 bases, with 18 bases separating them. The DNA for the CDR3 is TGTGCCAGTAGTCTAGGACTAACCCTTGGGGAGCAGTACTTC. Protein product: CASSLGLTLGEQYF.

In this sample, this clone turned up once. J is TRBJ2-7 and V is TRBV27, with TRBD1 matching 7 bases. The V gene's germline CDR1 is MNHEY and CDR2 SMNVEV (reference sequence). This CDR3 is 13 amino acids long. V shed 9 bases, J shed 2 bases, and the junction held 7 bases outside the gene matches. The CDR3 spells CASRKTGPYEQYF. In DNA, the CDR3 is TGTGCCAGTAGAAAGACAGGGCCCTACGAGCAGTACTTC.

J is TRBJ1-1 and V is TRBV4-3, with D unresolved. CDR3 size: 14 residues. V lost 1 base and J 3 bases, leaving 9 bases between the germline ends. Germline V gene data show CDR1 as LGHNA and CDR2 as YSLEER. CDR3 sequence (DNA): TGCGCCAGCAGCCAAGTGTACGGAGACACTGAAGCTTTCTTT. Protein product: CASSQVYGDTEAFF.

J is TRBJ1-2 and V is TRBV7-9, with a weak D call TRBD1 (5 bases). V was shortened by 5 bases and J by 1 base, with 17 bases between the two germline ends. Per germline, CDR1 SEHNR and CDR2 FQNEAQ (reference sequence). CDR3 length: 16 residues. DNA for the CDR3: TGTGCCAGCAGCCCACACCCGACCAGGGATAACTATGGCTACACCTTC. Amino acid sequence: CASSPHPTRDNYGYTF.

This clone has just one count. J is TRBJ1-1 and V is TRBV27; 9 bases map to TRBD1. CDR1 is MNHEY, CDR2 SMNVEV, per germline (reference sequence). The CDR3 runs 16 residues. The V and J ends lost 2 bases and 6 bases, in that order; junction bases with no gene match: 10. The CDR3 is CASSLIIGTGLAEAFF. The CDR3 nucleotides read TGTGCCAGCAGTTTAATAATTGGGACAGGGCTCGCTGAAGCTTTCTTT.

V usage is TRBV15 and J usage is TRBJ1-2, with 9 bases that match TRBD1. J lost 5 bases, V lost 5 bases, and 6 bases had no gene match. Germline V gene sequence: CDR1 LNHNV, CDR2 YYDKDF (reference sequence). The CDR3 consists of 14 residues. Written as DNA, the CDR3 is TGTGCCACCAGCCCGGACAGGGGAGGGTATGGCTACACCTTC. Translated, it gives CATSPDRGGYGYTF.

CDR3 region: CASSPGLAGESSYNEQFF. The CDR3 coding sequence is TGCGCCAGCAGCCCCGGACTAGCGGGGGAAAGCTCCTACAATGAGCAGTTCTTC. The V and J genes are TRBV5-1 and TRBJ2-1, with 13 bases fitting TRBD2. V dropped 4 bases and J dropped 0; count of bases not matched to a gene: 7. Per the germline V gene, CDR1 is SGHRS and CDR2 is YFSETQ. The CDR3 extends over 18 amino acids.

The chain has TRBV5-4 and TRBJ1-2; D is unclear. Germline V lookup: CDR1 SGHNT, CDR2 YYREEE (reference sequence). The CDR3 totals 14 residues. The germline V and J ends were trimmed by 5 bases and 1 base, with 12 bases remaining between them. CDR3 DNA sequence: TGTGCCAGCAGTCTAGACGGCGATAACTATGGCTACACCTTC. Translation: CASSLDGDNYGYTF.

The rearrangement links TRBV28 to TRBJ1-1; D remains unclear. CDR3 size: 12 residues. Trimming cost V 6 bases and J 4 bases, with 9 bases left between them. CDR1 and CDR2 from the germline V gene are MDHEN and SYDVKM. The CDR3 DNA is TGTGCCAGCAGCGTCCGGGGCACTGAAGCTTTCTTT. Amino acid sequence: CASSVRGTEAFF.

About this clone itself: Other DNA sequences in this sample translate to the same CDR3. The V call is TRBV6-5, the J call TRBJ2-7, with 10 nucleotides matching TRBD1. This CDR3 contains 13 residues. From germline, CDR1 is MNHEY and CDR2 SVGAGI. V shed 6 bases and J 5 bases; nucleotides not matched to a gene: 4. As DNA, the CDR3 is TGTGCCAGCAGCAGGGACAGGGGCAACGAGCAGTACTTC. This codes for CASSRDRGNEQYF.